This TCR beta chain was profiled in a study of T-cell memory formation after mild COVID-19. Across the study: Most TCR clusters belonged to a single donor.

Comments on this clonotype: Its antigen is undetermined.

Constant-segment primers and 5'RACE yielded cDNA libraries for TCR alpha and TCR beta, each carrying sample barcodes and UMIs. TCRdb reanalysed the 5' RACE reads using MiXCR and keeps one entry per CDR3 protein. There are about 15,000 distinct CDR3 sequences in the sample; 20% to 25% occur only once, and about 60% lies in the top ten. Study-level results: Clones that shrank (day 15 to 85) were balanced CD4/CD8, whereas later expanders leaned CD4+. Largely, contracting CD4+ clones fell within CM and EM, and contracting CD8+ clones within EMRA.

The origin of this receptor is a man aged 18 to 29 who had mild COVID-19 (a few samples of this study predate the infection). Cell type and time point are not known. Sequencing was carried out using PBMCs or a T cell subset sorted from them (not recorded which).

CDR3 sequence (DNA): TGCAGCGCCGGGACAGGGGGCAATCAGCCCCAGCATTTT. It yields the protein CSAGTGGNQPQHF. This sequence joins TRBV29-1 and TRBJ1-5, with 10 bases fitting TRBD1. The junction had 2 bases not matched to a gene; V was cut back by 7 bases and J by 2 bases. The CDR3 loop spans 13 amino acids. Looked up from germline, CDR1 is SQVTM and CDR2 is ANQGSEA.